This TCR beta chain was recorded in a study of T cells in Graves' hyperthyroidism and ophthalmopathy. General study points: Patients with ophthalmopathy were separated from those with stable hyperthyroidism by a 13 V-J model.

This clonotype was seen repeatedly, ten times or more. The antigen remains undetermined. This CDR3 region has 16 residues. Looked up from germline, CDR1 is SGHAT and CDR2 is FQNNGV. Trimming removed 3 bases from V and 1 base from J, with 14 bases in between. Authors of the study amplified TCR beta CDR3 regions from RNA transcripts. With the HTBI primer set, the TCR CDR3 went through a first round of RT-PCR. TCRdb processed the multiplex PCR reads anew with MiXCR; each CDR3 protein has one entry. This sample carries hundreds of thousands of distinct CDR3 sequences, around 15% of them seen once, and the ten largest clones take around 20%.

This TCR was recovered from a woman in her fifties or sixties with Graves' ophthalmopathy. Sample: blood. The genes are TRBV11-2 and TRBJ2-3; D may correspond to TRBD1 or TRBD2 (6 bases each). CDR3 residues: CASSFDSGARTDTQYF. The CDR3 DNA sequence: TGTGCCAGCAGCTTCGATTCGGGGGCTCGCACAGATACGCAGTATTTT.